The 12 T cell receptor beta chains in this list originate from one sample, sequenced in a study of identifying expanded T cells in peripheral blood. Using immunoSEQ multiplex PCR, the repertoire was profiled, and TCRdb retains in-frame clones only, with some absent. In the table there are approximately 100,000 clones, around nine tenths of which are singletons. The material sequenced was blood. The receptors derive from a person aged 18 to 70 in good health.

In its sample, this clone was seen once. This rearrangement joins TRBV6-4 to TRBJ1-5; 10 bases are shared with TRBD1. The CDR3 contains 19 residues. With 2 bases clipped from V and 0 bases from J, the junction kept 10 bases outside the gene matches. CDR1 and CDR2 from the germline V gene are MRHNA and SNTAGT. The CDR3 is CASSDDDRGRLSSNQPQHF. The CDR3 nucleotides read TGTGCCAGCAGTGACGACGACAGGGGGCGATTAAGTAGCAATCAGCCCCAGCATTTT.

This clone was seen only once. The chain recombines TRBV28 with TRBJ1-4; D remains ambiguous. Germline loops: CDR1 MDHEN, CDR2 SYDVKM. V lost 5 bases to trimming and J lost 8 bases, with 18 bases between them. The CDR3 contains 15 residues. As DNA, the CDR3 is TGTGCCAGCAGTGAACACGATGAGGGAAACGAAAAACTGTTTTTT. Protein sequence: CASSEHDEGNEKLFF.

This chain uses TRBV18 with TRBJ2-3, with D perhaps TRBD2 (5 bases). V lost 1 base, J lost 3 bases, and 14 bases lay in between. Germline V lookup: CDR1 KGHSH, CDR2 LQKENI. The CDR3 spans 16 residues. The CDR3 sequence is CASSPLALLRTDTQYF. The CDR3 DNA is TGTGCCAGCTCACCACTAGCGCTGCTTAGGACAGATACGCAGTATTTT. Combining the CDR3 with reference TRBV18 and TRBJ2-3 gives the whole variable domain NAGVMQNPRHLVRRRGQEARLRCSPMKGHSHVYWYRQLPEEGLKFMVYLQKENIIDESGMPKERFSAEFPKEGPSILRIQQVVRGDSAAYFCASSPLALLRTDTQYFGPGTRLTVL.

This chain connects TRBV19 to TRBJ1-1; 8 bases match TRBD1. V was clipped by 5 bases and J by 4 bases; unmatched bases: 12. The CDR3 contains 16 residues. Germline V gives CDR1 LNHDA, CDR2 SQIVND (reference sequence). CDR3 sequence (DNA): TGTGCCAGTAGTGAGCCGACAGGGGCTGTTGTCACTGAAGCTTTCTTT. Translated: CASSEPTGAVVTEAFF.

This rearrangement joins TRBV19 to TRBJ2-5; 9 bases match TRBD1. CDR1 is LNHDA, CDR2 SQIVND, per germline (reference sequence). This CDR3 is built from 12 residues. The J segment lost 6 bases and the V segment lost 8 bases, leaving 4 bases of the junction unmatched. This chain's CDR3 is CASSGTGKTQYF. Here the CDR3 DNA reads TGTGCCAGTTCCGGGACAGGGAAGACCCAGTACTTC. Complete variable domain (other parts from reference TRBV19 and TRBJ2-5): DGGITQSPKYLFRKEGQNVTLSCEQNLNHDAMYWYRQDPGQGLRLIYYSQIVNDFQKGDIAEGYSVSREKKESFPLTVTSAQKNPTAFYLCASSGTGKTQYFGPGTRLLVL.

The chain is built from TRBV18 and TRBJ1-1, with TRBD1 identical over 7 bases. V lost 2 bases and J lost 4; bases outside the gene matches: 7. The CDR3 extends over 15 amino acids. Germline lookup yields CDR1 KGHSH and CDR2 LQKENI. The CDR3 region has the DNA TGTGCCAGCTCACCAAGTCAGGGGGAGGTCACTGAAGCTTTCTTT. It translates to CASSPSQGEVTEAFF.

The CDR3 DNA sequence: TGTGCCAGCAGTGATCAAATCTACGAGCAGTACTTC. It translates to CASSDQIYEQYF. The J gene is TRBJ2-7, the V gene TRBV2; D gene ambiguous. There are 12 residues in the CDR3. Between the trimmed V and J ends, which lost 3 bases and 3 bases, there was a span of 6 bases. The germline V gene has CDR1 SNHLY and CDR2 FYNNEI.

Here the CDR3 reads CASSFGLEETQYF. The CDR3 nucleotides read TGCGCCAGCAGCTTTGGGTTAGAAGAGACCCAGTACTTC. The genes are TRBV5-1 and TRBJ2-5, with D uncertain. The V end lost 2 bases, the J end lost 3 bases, and 8 bases lay between the germline ends. CDR1 and CDR2 (germline): SGHRS, YFSETQ. The CDR3 consists of 13 residues. Variable domain in full (rest from reference TRBV5-1 and TRBJ2-5): KAGVTQTPRYLIKTRGQQVTLSCSPISGHRSVSWYQQTPGQGLQFLFEYFSETQRNKGNFPGRFSGRQFSNSRSEMNVSTLELGDSALYLCASSFGLEETQYFGPGTRLLVL.

CDR3 protein: CASSLAGTGVYYEQYF. Written as DNA, the CDR3 is TGTGCCAGCAGCTTAGCTGGGACAGGAGTTTACTACGAGCAGTACTTC. The rearrangement joins TRBV7-2 to TRBJ2-7, with TRBD1 matching over 8 bases. Germline lookup yields CDR1 SGHTA and CDR2 FQGNSA. V trimming: 0 bases; J trimming: 3 bases; junction bases outside the gene matches: 7. The CDR3 is 16 residues long.

This chain links TRBV10-3 with TRBJ1-1; D unclear. The CDR3 totals 12 residues. Trimming took off 8 bases at V and 4 bases at J, with 11 bases between the two ends. Germline CDR1 reads ENHRY; CDR2 reads SYGVKD. The CDR3 reads CAIAGSATEAFF. For the CDR3, the DNA is TGTGCCATCGCGGGGAGTGCCACTGAAGCTTTCTTT.

The chain has TRBV18 and TRBJ1-1; possibly TRBD1 for D (5 bases). CDR3 length: 17 amino acids. Germline V lookup: CDR1 KGHSH, CDR2 LQKENI. The V end was cut by 3 bases, the J end by 0 bases, with 17 bases between. Here the CDR3 DNA reads TGTGCCAGCTCACCCCCAAGAGGGGCCTTTTTGAACACTGAAGCTTTCTTT. Its protein product is CASSPPRGAFLNTEAFF.

This clone was observed a single time. The chain links TRBV28 to TRBJ1-5; 9 bases map to TRBD1. The CDR3 is 20 amino acids. Trimming at V came to 2 bases and at J to 1 base, leaving 15 bases not matched to a gene. Germline-derived CDR1 and CDR2 are MDHEN and SYDVKM. CDR3 sequence: CASSLGWLPGQGRSNQPQHF. Here the CDR3 DNA reads TGTGCCAGCAGTTTAGGGTGGCTTCCGGGACAGGGCAGGAGCAATCAGCCCCAGCATTTT. The variable domain in full, with the rest retrieved from reference TRBV28 and TRBJ1-5, is DVKVTQSSRYLVKRTGEKVFLECVQDMDHENMFWYRQDPGLGLRLIYFSYDVKMKEKGDIPEGYSVSREKKERFSLILESASTNQTSMYLCASSLGWLPGQGRSNQPQHFGDGTRLSIL.